This T cell receptor (beta chain) stems from a study of Ad26.COV2.S vaccination and SARS-CoV-2 variants. As for the study in general: Once or twice, 56 days apart, Ad26.COV2.S was delivered intramuscularly.

Points from the study as a whole: Across vaccine and placebo recipients, the breadth of non-spike TCRs was similar. A substantial breadth of spike-specific CD8+ and CD4+ T cell responses after vaccination has been reported.

On this clone: Its antigen is still unknown.

The repertoire was sequenced with immunoSEQ multiplex PCR; TCRdb's copy has only in-frame clones and lacks some. The sample includes about 400,000 clones, 70% to 90% seen only once; the top ten take 1.9%. Documented treatment: about 20 received Ad26.COV2.S at low or high dose, single or two shots; several received placebo; per-sample allocation not given. The samples were gathered on day 63 after the first injection of vaccine or placebo. The study used a vaccine consisting of an Ad26 vector that expressed Wuhan-strain SARS-CoV-2 spike. The germline CDR1 and CDR2 sequences are GTSNPN and SVGIG (reference sequence). The V segment lost 2 bases and the J segment 4 bases; nucleotides outside the gene matches: 11. This CDR3 comprises 15 residues.

The clonotype originates from a person aged 18 to 65 who received the Ad26.COV2.S COVID-19 vaccine or a placebo. The source was peripheral blood, collected in a trial of Ad26.COV2.S vaccine versus placebo. The J gene is TRBJ2-7, the V gene TRBV30; 7 nucleotides align to TRBD2. This CDR3 reads CAWSFRGVKSYEQYF. The CDR3 DNA reads TGTGCCTGGAGTTTTCGGGGGGTCAAAAGTTACGAGCAGTACTTC.